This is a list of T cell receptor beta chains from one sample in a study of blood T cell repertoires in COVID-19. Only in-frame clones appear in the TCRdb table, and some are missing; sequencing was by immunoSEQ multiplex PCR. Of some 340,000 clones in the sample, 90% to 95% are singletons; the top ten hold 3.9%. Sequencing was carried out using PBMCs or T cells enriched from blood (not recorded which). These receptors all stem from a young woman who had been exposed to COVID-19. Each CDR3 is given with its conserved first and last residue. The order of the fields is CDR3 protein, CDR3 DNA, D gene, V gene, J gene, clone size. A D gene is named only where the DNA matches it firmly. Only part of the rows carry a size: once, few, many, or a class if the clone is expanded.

CSVPPPGGLYTEAFF	TGCAGCGTTCCACCCCCCGGGGGGCTTTACACTGAAGCTTTCTTT	NA	TRBV29-1	TRBJ1-1	NA
CASRRTGGGNQPQHF	TGCGCCAGCAGACGGACAGGGGGCGGCAATCAGCCCCAGCATTTT	TRBD1	TRBV5-1	TRBJ1-5	NA
CASSPAGGFDGYTF	TGCGCCAGCAGCCCAGCAGGGGGCTTCGATGGCTACACCTTC	TRBD1	TRBV4-3	TRBJ1-2	NA
CASSHQDRERSPLHF	TGCGCCAGCAGCCACCAGGACAGGGAACGTTCACCCCTCCACTTT	TRBD1	TRBV4-1	TRBJ1-6	once
CSASQVNTEAFF	TGCAGTGCTAGTCAGGTGAACACTGAAGCTTTCTTT	NA	TRBV20-1	TRBJ1-1	NA
CASSVDPRETQYF	TGTGCCAGCAGCGTAGATCCCAGGGAGACCCAGTACTTC	NA	TRBV9	TRBJ2-5	NA
CASSKRGEVNYGYTF	TGTGCCAGCAGTAAACGAGGGGAGGTTAACTATGGCTACACCTTC	NA	TRBV6-5	TRBJ1-2	NA
CASSSGDRGAYNEQFF	TGTGCCAGCAGCTCCGGGGACAGGGGGGCTTACAATGAGCAGTTCTTC	TRBD1	TRBV7-9	TRBJ2-1	once
CASSWGQGRNSPLHF	TGTGCCAGCAGCTGGGGACAGGGACGTAATTCACCCCTCCACTTT	TRBD1	TRBV5-5	TRBJ1-6	few
CSVPLERGWNSPLHF	TGCAGCGTTCCACTTGAGAGGGGGTGGAATTCACCCCTCCACTTT	NA	TRBV29-1	TRBJ1-6	NA
CASSRGGSPTGKLFF	TGTGCCAGCAGCCGGGGGGGCAGCCCCACAGGAAAACTGTTTTTT	NA	TRBV7-9	TRBJ1-4	NA